These 21 T cell receptor beta chains came from one sample sequenced in a study of blood T cells in healthy people across ages. Then a second PCR, running about 6 to 12 cycles, was carried out with a sample-barcoded 5' primer and a J-beta primer mix. TCRdb reprocessed the 5' RACE reads via MiXCR and lists one record per CDR3 protein. The repertoire has around 990,000 distinct CDR3 sequences, approximately 26% of them found once; the top ten carry about 0.69%. The same specimen was also included in a second study, on T cells of mothers and their children.

The sample consisted of blood. These TCRs come from a girl under 10 years old in good health.

The chain couples TRBV12-5 to TRBJ2-2; D may be TRBD1 (5 bases). Germline V lookup: CDR1 LGHNT, CDR2 FRNRAP. The CDR3 sequence is 13 residues long. DNA of the CDR3: TGTGCGCAAGGGGTAATTAACACCGGGGAGCTGTTTTTT. This encodes CAQGVINTGELFF.

The CDR3 is CASSPWEVHSYGYTF. The DNA for the CDR3 is TGTGCCAGCAGTCCGTGGGAGGTCCACTCTTATGGCTACACCTTC. The V call is TRBV27, the J call TRBJ1-2; no definite D call. V was cut by 5 bases and J by 5 bases, with 18 bases left in between. The germline gives CDR1 MNHEY, CDR2 SMNVEV (reference sequence). The CDR3 loop spans 15 amino acids.

The V and J genes are TRBV7-9 and TRBJ1-2; D is perhaps TRBD1 (6 bases). CDR3 length: 14 amino acids. V gave up 5 bases and J gave up 8 bases, with 18 bases separating them. Germline loops: CDR1 SEHNR, CDR2 FQNEAQ (reference sequence). The CDR3: CASSVGGRAEGYTF. The CDR3 DNA reads as TGTGCCAGCAGCGTAGGGGGAAGAGCAGAAGGCTACACCTTC.

The chain combines TRBV3-1 with TRBJ1-6; D might be TRBD1 (5 bases). In germline, CDR1 is LGHDT, CDR2 YNNKEL (reference sequence). V lost 4 bases, J lost 8 bases, and 9 bases lay in between. The CDR3 is 13 amino acids. The CDR3 DNA reads as TGTGCCAGCAGCCGACAGCTACATTCACCCCTCCACTTT. It specifies CASSRQLHSPLHF.

V gene TRBV7-3 combines with J gene TRBJ2-1; 11 bases map to TRBD2. V shed 5 bases, J shed 8 bases, and the junction held 11 bases outside the gene matches. Germline lookup yields CDR1 SGHTA and CDR2 FQGTGA. The CDR3 consists of 16 residues. Here the CDR3 DNA reads TGTGCCAGCAGCAGGACTGTAGCGGGGGGGCCGCATGAGCAGTTCTTC. Its translation: CASSRTVAGGPHEQFF.

The chain joins TRBV3-1 to TRBJ2-5; a weak D match, TRBD2 (5 bases). The germline V gene encodes CDR1 LGHDT and CDR2 YNNKEL (reference sequence). V was clipped by 11 bases and J by 3 bases, with 13 bases between them. CDR3 length: 12 residues. The CDR3 protein is CAASDGKETQYF. As DNA, the CDR3 is TGTGCCGCATCCGACGGGAAAGAGACCCAGTACTTC.

This clonotype was seen a few times. The chain combines TRBV6-1 with TRBJ2-5, with a weak D call TRBD2 (5 bases). The CDR3 loop spans 15 amino acids. The V end was cut by 6 bases, the J end by 1 base, with 15 bases between. The germline V gene encodes CDR1 MNHNS and CDR2 SASEGT. The CDR3 DNA follows: TGTGCCAGCAGCTCCGAGAGCGGTTCCCAAGAGACCCAGTACTTC. Translation: CASSSESGSQETQYF.

The rearrangement joins TRBV28 to TRBJ2-6, with D unresolved. The CDR3 loop spans 20 amino acids. CDR1 MDHEN and CDR2 SYDVKM come from the germline V gene. Trimming shortened V by 4 bases and J by 1 base, and 23 bases separated the two germline ends. The CDR3 sequence: CASSSTTGDGLISGANVLTF. The DNA of the CDR3 is TGTGCCAGCAGTTCCACGACCGGTGACGGCCTTATTTCTGGGGCCAACGTCCTGACTTTC.

The chain is built from TRBV5-1 and TRBJ2-5; 7 bases fit TRBD2. The closer fit of TRBJ2-1 to the DNA end suggests the J call may be wrong. Germline CDR1 and CDR2: SGHRS and YFSETQ. CDR3 length: 16 amino acids. The CDR3 sequence: CASSLGPGPGGNEQFF. CDR3 sequence (DNA): TGCGCCAGCAGCTTGGGACCGGGACCGGGAGGCAATGAGCAGTTCTTC.

This chain joins TRBV4-1 and TRBJ2-1; TRBD2 might be the D (5 bases). The CDR3 sequence is 14 residues long. Trimming shortened V by 4 bases and J by 3 bases, and 10 bases separated the two germline ends. Germline V gene data show CDR1 as MGHRA and CDR2 as YSYEKL. The CDR3 region is CASSRRRNYNEQFF. The DNA for the CDR3 is TGCGCCAGCAGCCGCAGGAGGAACTACAATGAGCAGTTCTTC.

This clonotype was counted only a few times. The J gene is TRBJ2-1, the V gene TRBV15; D perhaps matches TRBD1 (6 bases). Trimming stripped 7 bases from V and 3 bases from J, with 10 bases between. The length of the CDR3 is 13 residues. Germline V gives CDR1 LNHNV, CDR2 YYDKDF (reference sequence). CDR3 bases: TGTGCCACCACCCAGGGGTACTACAATGAGCAGTTCTTC. Translated: CATTQGYYNEQFF.

The chain couples TRBV7-2 to TRBJ2-5; TRBD2 matches at 12 bases. J was trimmed by 5 bases and V by 1 base; bases with no gene match: 8. The length of the CDR3 is 17 residues. Germline CDR1 reads SGHTA; CDR2 reads FQGNSA. This chain's CDR3 is CASSLVASGGARETQYF. In DNA form, the CDR3 reads TGTGCCAGCAGCTTAGTTGCTAGCGGGGGGGCCCGGGAGACCCAGTACTTC.

The chain carries TRBV4-2 and TRBJ2-5, with TRBD2 as a possible D gene (6 bases). V was clipped by 5 bases and J by 2 bases, with 21 bases between them. This CDR3 comprises 17 residues. The V gene's germline CDR1 is LGHNA and CDR2 YNFKEQ. CDR3 amino acids: CASSAQPTSTTQETQYF. In DNA, the CDR3 is TGTGCCAGCAGCGCCCAACCTACTAGCACCACGCAAGAGACCCAGTACTTC.

The chain links TRBV29-1 to TRBJ2-2, with D perhaps matching TRBD1 (6 bases). The V end lost 6 bases, the J end lost 1 base, and 9 bases lay between the germline ends. The CDR3 extends over 13 amino acids. From germline, CDR1 is SQVTM and CDR2 ANQGSEA. The CDR3 DNA is TGCAGCGTGGGACACCAGAACACCGGGGAGCTGTTTTTT. This translates into CSVGHQNTGELFF.

V and J are TRBV7-2 and TRBJ2-5; D remains unclear. TRBJ2-7 matches the DNA end more closely, so the J call is doubtful. Per germline, CDR1 SGHTA and CDR2 FQGNSA. The CDR3 contains 15 residues. CDR3 region: CASSLGGKPSYEQYF. The CDR3 coding sequence is TGTGCCAGCAGCTTGGGCGGCAAACCTTCCTACGAGCAGTACTTC.

The chain carries TRBV28 and TRBJ2-5; the D gene is possibly TRBD1 (5 bases). V was cut by 4 bases and J by 2 bases, with 20 bases left in between. Germline assignment: CDR1 MDHEN and CDR2 SYDVKM. This CDR3 region has 17 residues. This chain's CDR3 is CASSSLSRTGQQETQYF. In nucleotides, the CDR3 is TGTGCCAGCAGTTCCTTGTCCCGAACAGGACAACAAGAGACCCAGTACTTC.

The chain has TRBV4-3 and TRBJ2-5; 7 positions match TRBD1. The tail of the sequence fits TRBJ2-7 better, so the J call may be wrong. Germline CDR1 is LGHNA and CDR2 is YSLEER. The CDR3 contains 15 residues. As DNA, the CDR3 is TGCGCCAGCAGCCAAACTCGGGACAGATTCTACGAGCAGTACTTC. This sequence encodes CASSQTRDRFYEQYF.

This clonotype was recorded a few times. The gene calls are TRBV21-1 and TRBJ2-4; the DNA was not compared with TRBD1, the D call given in the table. TRBV21-1 is noted as a pseudogene. This CDR3 has 16 residues. The CDR3 loop reads CASSEQGVVAKNIQYF. The CDR3 DNA reads TGTGCCAGCAGCGAACAGGGGGTAGTAGCCAAAAACATTCAGTACTTC.

The chain has TRBV6-2 or TRBV6-3 and TRBJ2-5; perhaps D is TRBD1 or TRBD2 (5 bases each). Matching the DNA end better, TRBJ2-7 makes the J call doubtful. Per the germline V gene, CDR1 is MNHEY and CDR2 is SVGEGT. The CDR3 loop spans 12 amino acids. The CDR3 region is CASTEGKYEQYF. CDR3 sequence (DNA): TGTGCCAGCACCGAGGGGAAGTACGAGCAGTACTTC.

This rearrangement joins TRBV29-1 to TRBJ2-5, with TRBD2 matching 11 bases. V gave up 6 bases and J gave up 0 bases; unmatched junction bases: 15. CDR3 length equals 18 residues. Germline V gene lookup returns CDR1 SQVTM and CDR2 ANQGSEA. CDR3 loop: CSVPEGGLAEFYQETQYF. The CDR3 DNA reads as TGCAGCGTCCCCGAGGGGGGACTAGCGGAGTTTTACCAAGAGACCCAGTACTTC.

The chain employs TRBV2 and TRBJ2-5; TRBD2 matches 12 bases. J gave up 3 bases and V 4 bases, and 3 bases lay outside the gene matches. The germline V gene has CDR1 SNHLY and CDR2 FYNNEI. This CDR3 has 15 residues. The CDR3 DNA follows: TGTGCCAGCAGTGGGACTAGCGGGAAAGAAGAGACCCAGTACTTC. Residues: CASSGTSGKEETQYF.